The 9 T cell receptor beta chains in this list originate from one sample, sequenced in a study of blood T cell repertoires in COVID-19. Assay used: immunoSEQ multiplex PCR; TCRdb lists only in-frame clones, some missing. The repertoire holds about 40,000 clones, with roughly 84% as singletons. Sequenced sample: peripheral blood. These receptors all come from a man between 45 and 60 years old with active or convalescent COVID-19.

This clone was recorded once. The genes are TRBV30 and TRBJ1-5, with a weak D call TRBD1 (5 bases). The germline V gene has CDR1 GTSNPN and CDR2 SVGIG (reference sequence). The V gene lost 1 base and the J gene lost 4 bases, with 11 bases spanning the gap. The CDR3 runs to 14 residues. The CDR3 sequence: CAWSARRGNQPQHF. The CDR3, as DNA: TGTGCCTGGAGTGCCCGACGGGGGAATCAGCCCCAGCATTTT.

The rearrangement links TRBV18 to TRBJ1-3; TRBD1 matches 7 bases. This CDR3 is built from 15 residues. Germline lookup yields CDR1 KGHSH and CDR2 LQKENI. J lost 3 bases, V lost 5 bases, and 7 bases had no gene match. CDR3 nucleotides: TGTGCCAGCTCAGAAGACAGGGTACTTGGAAACACCATATATTTT. It translates to CASSEDRVLGNTIYF.

This chain links TRBV2 with TRBJ1-1; D might be TRBD1 (6 bases). Germline CDR1 is SNHLY and CDR2 is FYNNEI. The V gene lost 8 bases and the J gene lost 3 bases, with 19 bases spanning the gap. The CDR3 loop spans 15 amino acids. The CDR3 loop reads CASHSRTAGDTEAFF. Written as DNA, the CDR3 is TGTGCCAGCCATTCCCGGACAGCCGGGGACACTGAAGCTTTCTTT.

V is TRBV2 and J is TRBJ2-1; D unresolved. V lost 7 bases, J lost 4 bases, and 11 bases lay in between. Germline values: CDR1 SNHLY, CDR2 FYNNEI. The CDR3 totals 13 residues. The CDR3 loop reads CASTMPGYNEQFF. The DNA of the CDR3 is TGTGCCAGCACCATGCCGGGTTACAATGAGCAGTTCTTC. Full variable domain (rest looked up from reference TRBV2 and TRBJ2-1): EPEVTQTPSHQVTQMGQEVILRCVPISNHLYFYWYRQILGQKVEFLVSFYNNEISEKSEIFDDQFSVERPDGSNFTLKIRSTKLEDSAMYFCASTMPGYNEQFFGPGTRLTVL.

The rearrangement uses TRBV3-1 (or the pseudogene TRBV3-2) and TRBJ1-6; 12 positions match TRBD1. With 8 bases clipped from V and 8 bases from J, the junction kept 4 bases outside the gene matches. Looked up from germline, CDR1 is LGHDT and CDR2 is YNNKEL (reference sequence). The CDR3 extends over 14 amino acids. This chain's CDR3 is CASRGTGGDSPLHF. The CDR3 bases are TGTGCCAGCCGCGGGACAGGGGGCGATTCACCCCTCCACTTT.

V and J are TRBV18 and TRBJ2-3; D possibly corresponds to TRBD2 (6 bases). CDR3 length: 15 residues. Germline lookup yields CDR1 KGHSH and CDR2 LQKENI. The ends were cut back, 3 bases at V and 0 bases at J, with 10 bases in the middle. The CDR3 DNA is TGTGCCAGCTCACCTCTCGGGACTAGCACAGATACGCAGTATTTT. Translation: CASSPLGTSTDTQYF. Together with reference TRBV18 and TRBJ2-3, the CDR3 gives the full variable domain: NAGVMQNPRHLVRRRGQEARLRCSPMKGHSHVYWYRQLPEEGLKFMVYLQKENIIDESGMPKERFSAEFPKEGPSILRIQQVVRGDSAAYFCASSPLGTSTDTQYFGPGTRLTVL.

The genes are TRBV2 and TRBJ2-1; TRBD2 matches at 11 bases. With 3 bases clipped from V and 9 bases from J, the junction kept 7 bases outside the gene matches. Germline V lookup: CDR1 SNHLY, CDR2 FYNNEI. The CDR3 is made up of 15 amino acids. The CDR3 loop is CASSEISGGEAEQFF. CDR3 DNA sequence: TGTGCCAGCAGTGAGATTAGCGGGGGGGAGGCTGAGCAGTTCTTC. Combining the CDR3 with reference TRBV2 and TRBJ2-1 gives the whole variable domain EPEVTQTPSHQVTQMGQEVILRCVPISNHLYFYWYRQILGQKVEFLVSFYNNEISEKSEIFDDQFSVERPDGSNFTLKIRSTKLEDSAMYFCASSEISGGEAEQFFGPGTRLTVL.

This rearrangement joins TRBV5-1 to TRBJ1-1; weak D call: TRBD1 (5 bases). The V gene's germline CDR1 is SGHRS and CDR2 YFSETQ. Trimming removed 4 bases at V and 0 bases at J, with 10 bases between. The length of the CDR3 is 14 residues. The CDR3 here is CASSLDSLNTEAFF. CDR3 sequence (DNA): TGCGCCAGCAGCCTTGACAGCTTGAACACTGAAGCTTTCTTT. Supplemented by reference TRBV5-1 and TRBJ1-1, the full variable domain reads KAGVTQTPRYLIKTRGQQVTLSCSPISGHRSVSWYQQTPGQGLQFLFEYFSETQRNKGNFPGRFSGRQFSNSRSEMNVSTLELGDSALYLCASSLDSLNTEAFFGQGTRLTVV.

CDR3 region: CASSFRGNTEAFF. The CDR3 nucleotides are TGTGCCAGCAGCTTCAGGGGGAACACTGAAGCTTTCTTT. V gene TRBV11-2 combines with J gene TRBJ1-1; a weak D match, TRBD1 (6 bases). The V and J ends lost 3 bases and 1 base respectively, with 6 bases between them. Germline V gene data show CDR1 as SGHAT and CDR2 as FQNNGV. The CDR3 length is 13 residues.